Listed below are T cell receptor beta chains from one sample, sequenced in a study of blood T cell repertoires in COVID-19. Clones were read by immunoSEQ multiplex PCR, and TCRdb kept only the in-frame ones, dropping some. The repertoire includes over 200,000 clones, just over 85% of them detected once, and approximately 5.9% sits in the top ten. The sample consisted of peripheral blood. Receptors were obtained from a man aged 80 or over with acute or convalescent COVID-19. The CDR3 runs from the conserved cysteine through the conserved F or W. The D gene is left open where the match is weak. Size is omitted from some rows. Given values are once, few, many or a class for expanded clones.

J	V	size	D	CDR3	DNA
TRBJ1-1	TRBV19	few	-	CASSIQGYTEAFF	TGTGCCAGTAGTATACAGGGGTACACTGAAGCTTTCTTT
TRBJ2-2	TRBV14	-	-	CASSRGKGSTGELFF	TGTGCCAGCAGCCGAGGGAAAGGCTCCACCGGGGAGCTGTTTTTT
TRBJ2-2	TRBV10-3	-	-	CAISDGSGLTGELFF	TGTGCCATCAGTGATGGTAGCGGACTCACCGGGGAGCTGTTTTTT
TRBJ2-2	TRBV19	-	-	CASQPTGLLNTGELFF	TGTGCCAGTCAACCCACCGGACTCCTGAACACCGGGGAGCTGTTTTTT
TRBJ1-1	TRBV11-3	-	TRBD1	CASSGWTGPEAFF	TGTGCCAGCAGCGGGTGGACAGGCCCTGAAGCTTTCTTT
TRBJ1-4	TRBV6-5	-	TRBD1	CASSYSRTGGNEKLFF	TGTGCCAGCAGTTACTCCCGGACAGGGGGAAATGAAAAACTGTTTTTT
TRBJ2-7	TRBV20-1	-	-	CSAERNYEQYF	TGCAGTGCGGAGCGGAATTACGAGCAGTACTTC
TRBJ2-2	TRBV18	-	TRBD2	CASSGAGGPSGELFF	TGTGCCAGCTCCGGAGCGGGAGGCCCGTCCGGGGAGCTGTTTTTT
TRBJ2-5	TRBV30	-	-	CAWSIVSRETQYF	TGTGCCTGGAGTATCGTCTCCCGGGAGACCCAGTACTTC
TRBJ2-3	TRBV29-1	-	-	CSVVTGVDTQYF	TGCAGCGTTGTTACGGGGGTAGATACGCAGTATTTT
TRBJ2-7	TRBV7-9	-	TRBD1	CASSSTGGEYEQYF	TGTGCCAGCAGCTCTACAGGGGGAGAATACGAGCAGTACTTC
TRBJ1-5	TRBV30	-	-	CAWSPGGGGAGQPQHF	TGTGCCTGGAGCCCCGGGGGTGGCGGTGCGGGGCAGCCCCAGCATTTT
TRBJ1-3	TRBV5-3	-	-	CARTSQPFGNTIYF	TGTGCCAGAACCTCACAGCCGTTTGGAAACACCATATATTTT